In its sample, the clone carrying this T cell receptor (beta chain) was seen a few times. This entry is derived from a study of graft-versus-host responses after intestinal transplantation. Method: immunoSEQ multiplex PCR; TCRdb's copy keeps in-frame clones and lacks some. The sample lists about 5,500 clones, roughly 32% occurring once. This TCR derives from a human patient who was an organ donor for intestinal transplantation. The material was alloreactive CD4+ T cells from a mixed lymphocyte reaction culture, obtained before transplantation. Subset indicated: CFSE-low proliferating T cells sorted from approximately 6-day pre-transplant mixed lymphocyte reaction (GvH or HvG direction).

The CDR3 DNA follows: TGTGCCAGCAGTTCCGGACAGCACAATCAGCCCCAGCATTTT. It codes for CASSSGQHNQPQHF. The genes are TRBV6-5 and TRBJ1-5; D is perhaps TRBD1 (6 bases). CDR3 length: 14 amino acids. The germline V gene encodes CDR1 MNHEY and CDR2 SVGAGI. Trimming removed 4 bases from V and 3 bases from J, with 10 bases in between.